A single sample gave rise to the 16 T cell receptor beta chains below, sequenced in a study of T cells of healthy individuals. TCRdb recomputed calls from the 5' RACE reads with MiXCR, one row per CDR3 protein. The sample has 55,000 to 65,000 distinct CDR3 sequences; 15% to 20% are singletons. The origin of the receptors is a human donor in good health.

By proportion, this clonotype is medium-sized. The chain couples TRBV5-1 to TRBJ1-2; D unclear. CDR3 length equals 15 residues. V lost 2 bases and J lost 2, with 13 bases in between. CDR1 and CDR2 (germline): SGHRS, YFSETQ. The CDR3 loop reads CASSLTADSNYGYTF. The CDR3 nucleotides are TGCGCCAGCAGCTTAACGGCAGACTCCAACTATGGCTACACCTTC. The full variable domain, with the rest looked up from reference TRBV5-1 and TRBJ1-2, is KAGVTQTPRYLIKTRGQQVTLSCSPISGHRSVSWYQQTPGQGLQFLFEYFSETQRNKGNFPGRFSGRQFSNSRSEMNVSTLELGDSALYLCASSLTADSNYGYTFGSGTRLTVV.

Turning to this clonotype: At one of its ends the junction is not consistent with the germline gene, which may arise from a read error. The chain recombines TRBV20-1 with TRBJ1-4, with TRBD1 as a possible D gene (6 bases). The CDR3 consists of 18 residues. Germline CDR1 reads DFQATT; CDR2 reads SNEGSKA (reference sequence). For the CDR3, the DNA is TGCAGTGTTAGAGGTCTGGGACAACAAAGTGCAACTAATGAAAAACTGTTTTTT. Its translation is CSVRGLGQQSATNEKLFF.

This clonotype appeared many times. The chain links TRBV12-3 or TRBV12-4 to TRBJ2-1; the D call may be TRBD1 or TRBD2 (6 bases each). The CDR3 is made up of 14 amino acids. V lost 6 bases, J lost 0 bases, and 9 bases lay in between. The CDR3: CASSRGRSYNEQFF. CDR3 sequence (DNA): TGTGCCAGCAGCCGGGGGCGCTCCTACAATGAGCAGTTCTTC.

This clonotype was seen ten or more times. The DNA for the CDR3 is TGCGCCAGCAGGACAGGGGCGACTAATGAAAAACTGTTTTTT. It codes for CASRTGATNEKLFF. The chain couples TRBV5-1 to TRBJ1-4; 8 bases agree with TRBD1. There are 14 residues in the CDR3. Germline V CDR1 and CDR2: SGHRS, YFSETQ. V lost 5 bases, J lost 2 bases, and 2 bases stayed unmatched.

The chain combines TRBV7-2 with TRBJ2-7, with 9 bases fitting TRBD2. CDR1 and CDR2 (germline): SGHTA, FQGNSA. V was pared by 5 bases and J by 5 bases, with 10 bases of the junction left unmatched. The CDR3 sequence is 15 residues long. The CDR3: CASSVFGSGSDEQYF. The CDR3 DNA reads TGTGCCAGCAGCGTCTTTGGTAGCGGGAGTGACGAGCAGTACTTC.

This clonotype was seen many times. CDR3 sequence reads: CASSPGETQYF. The DNA of the CDR3 is TGTGCCAGCTCACCCGGAGAGACCCAGTACTTC. The chain recombines TRBV18 with TRBJ2-5; no firm D call. The CDR3 totals 11 residues. The germline gives CDR1 KGHSH, CDR2 LQKENI. Trimming stripped 3 bases from V and 4 bases from J, with 3 bases between.

The table lists this clonotype with a few counts. This chain links TRBV12-3 or TRBV12-4 with TRBJ2-5, with 9 positions matching TRBD1. There are 15 residues in the CDR3. V dropped 3 bases and J dropped 5; count of bases not matched to a gene: 7. The CDR3 here is CASSFPGQGGETQYF. CDR3 nucleotide sequence: TGTGCCAGCAGTTTCCCGGGACAGGGTGGTGAGACCCAGTACTTC.

A few counts support this clonotype. This chain uses TRBV3-1 with TRBJ2-5, with 8 bases matching TRBD2. Germline V gives CDR1 LGHDT, CDR2 YNNKEL (reference sequence). This CDR3 has 13 amino acids. V gave up 0 bases and J gave up 11 bases; unmatched junction bases: 5. CDR3 coding DNA: TGTGCCAGCAGCCAAGAGGGGCAGCGGGGGCAGTACTTC. Residues: CASSQEGQRGQYF.

This clonotype showed up many times. The rearrangement links TRBV29-1 to TRBJ1-1; TRBD1 agrees at 7 bases. From germline, CDR1 is SQVTM and CDR2 ANQGSEA. The CDR3 has 12 amino acids. CDR3 amino acids: CKVGGEGTEAFF. The CDR3, as DNA: TGCAAGGTAGGGGGCGAGGGCACTGAAGCTTTCTTT.

This clonotype was observed many times. The J gene is TRBJ2-2, the V gene TRBV28; 7 bases map to TRBD1. Looked up from germline, CDR1 is MDHEN and CDR2 is SYDVKM. The ends lost 7 bases at V and 4 bases at J; junction bases unmatched: 3. The CDR3 is 13 residues long. The CDR3 bases are TGTGCCAGCAAAGGGACAGCCACCGGGGAGCTGTTTTTT. It codes for CASKGTATGELFF.

Here the CDR3 DNA reads TGTGCCAGCCGAGGCGGGGTGAGCAATCAGCCCCAGCATTTT. Translated: CASRGGVSNQPQHF. The chain recombines TRBV27 with TRBJ1-5, with no clear D. V dropped 8 bases and J dropped 1 base, with 12 bases sitting between them. CDR3 length: 14 residues. Germline V gene data show CDR1 as MNHEY and CDR2 as SMNVEV (reference sequence).

This clonotype was observed many times. V is TRBV18 and J is TRBJ1-3, with D unclear. Germline CDR1 KGHSH, CDR2 LQKENI. The V and J ends lost 3 bases and 4 bases respectively, with 16 bases between them. The CDR3 consists of 16 residues. The CDR3 here is CASSPTQESHGNTIYF. The CDR3 DNA is TGTGCCAGCTCACCGACCCAAGAGTCCCACGGAAACACCATATATTTT.

This clonotype was recorded many times. DNA for the CDR3: TGTGCCATCAGTGTGGATGGGACTAGCGGGAGAAAGAGGAATGAGCAGTTCTTC. This gives the protein CAISVDGTSGRKRNEQFF. The rearrangement uses TRBV10-3 and TRBJ2-1; the match to TRBD2 covers 14 bases. Germline V CDR1 and CDR2: ENHRY, SYGVKD. V trimming: 4 bases; J trimming: 7 bases; junction bases outside the gene matches: 12. The CDR3 runs to 18 residues.

V usage is TRBV10-3 and J usage is TRBJ1-6; D is unclear. Trimming pared 6 bases from V and 8 bases from J, leaving 11 bases between. The CDR3 totals 13 residues. Germline CDR1 and CDR2: ENHRY and SYGVKD. The CDR3 reads CAISGKRDSPLHF. The CDR3 DNA reads as TGTGCCATCAGCGGAAAGAGGGATTCACCCCTCCACTTT.

This clonotype has more than one count but fewer than ten. The chain links TRBV20-1 to TRBJ2-3, with TRBD2 matching 15 bases. Unmatched junction bases numbered 3, after V lost 4 bases and J lost 4 bases. The CDR3 covers 15 residues. Germline-derived CDR1 and CDR2 are DFQATT and SNEGSKA (reference sequence). CDR3 DNA sequence: TGCAGTGCTACTGGACTAGCGGGAGGGTCAGATACGCAGTATTTT. It yields the protein CSATGLAGGSDTQYF.

This clonotype was counted only a few times. The chain is built from TRBV4-1 and TRBJ2-1; TRBD2 might be the D (5 bases). Deletions cut 1 base from V and 7 bases from J, with 11 bases between. The CDR3 contains 14 residues. Germline CDR1 MGHRA, CDR2 YSYEKL. Here the CDR3 DNA reads TGCGCCAGCAGCCAAGTCGAGGGCGGGAATGAGCAGTTCTTC. Amino acids: CASSQVEGGNEQFF.